This record covers a single T cell receptor (beta chain). This sample was taken from a study of blood T cell repertoires in COVID-19. Across the study: Collection of acute and convalescent COVID-19 samples took place in the United States, Italy and Spain.

Per the study methods: Counts of nucleated cells, estimated from reference gene primer amplification, were obtained. Profiled with immunoSEQ multiplex PCR; TCRdb holds only in-frame clones, not every one. The DNA gave D and trimming, while V, J and clone size come from that table. The sample comprises about 310,000 clones, around 90% of which are singletons, and 1% rests with the top ten. V was trimmed by 3 bases and J by 5 bases, leaving 5 bases between them. Germline values: CDR1 PRHDT, CDR2 FYEKMQ (reference sequence). The CDR3 loop spans 11 amino acids. The chain couples TRBV13 to TRBJ2-7, with D uncertain. The sequence came from a man between 50 and 59 years old with active or convalescent COVID-19. Sequences were obtained from peripheral blood. DNA of the CDR3: TGTGCCAGCAGCTTGGCGGACGAGCAGTACTTC. It is translated as CASSLADEQYF.